This entry is about one TCR beta chain. Its matching antigen is unknown. An end of the junction does not agree with germline; a read error may underlie this. Researchers prepared the TCRbeta library using unique molecular identifiers, the study reports. One entry per CDR3 protein, called by TCRdb with MiXCR from the PCR reads. This sample has 200,000 to 250,000 distinct CDR3 sequences; roughly 8.2% occur once, and the top ten carry roughly 5.8%. This sample is drawn from a study of T-cell reconstitution after alpha-beta-depleted transplantation in children. Whole-study results and caveats: The origin of high day-60 TCRbeta diversity in some patients lay in surviving recipient T cells and thymic progenitors. Among T cells one year after transplant, newly produced cells accounted for most counts and diversity. There were reportedly several hundred expanded graft clones from which alpha-beta T cells came about two months after transplant.

Germline CDR1 is MDHEN and CDR2 is SYDVKM. There are 13 residues in the CDR3. The sequencing used PBMCs, mostly from graft donor cells, collected 180 days after TCRalphabeta/CD19-depleted stem cell transplant. This sequence originates from a male patient between 5 and 17 years old who had a stem cell transplant for acute lymphoblastic leukemia, so the T cells may come from the graft donor. The chain joins TRBV28 to TRBJ2-7; perhaps D is TRBD1 or TRBD2 (5 bases each). CDR3 protein: CVSKPRQRAEQYF. The DNA for the CDR3 is TGTGTCAGCAAGCCAAGACAGAGGGCCGAGCAGTACTTC.